One sample yielded the 7 T cell receptor beta chains listed below, sequenced in a study of T cell responses to AZD1222 COVID-19 vaccine. The assay was immunoSEQ multiplex PCR, and TCRdb's table has in-frame clones only and misses some. There are approximately 99,000 clones in the sample; 87% occur only once, and 2.9% lies in the top ten. Sequencing was performed on peripheral blood, taken on day 0 of AZD1222 vaccination. Source of these receptors: an adult in good health.

The rearrangement links TRBV7-8 to TRBJ1-5; D is possibly TRBD1 (6 bases). Deletions cut 2 bases from V and 3 bases from J, with 11 bases between. CDR1 is SGHVS and CDR2 is FQNEAQ in the germline V gene. This CDR3 has 15 residues. CDR3 sequence reads: CASSLSSGVNQPQHF. In DNA, the CDR3 is TGTGCCAGCAGCTTAAGTTCAGGGGTCAATCAGCCCCAGCATTTT.

The V gene is TRBV9, the J gene TRBJ2-3, with 11 bases aligning to TRBD2. The CDR3 totals 16 residues. The germline V gene encodes CDR1 SGDLS and CDR2 YYNGEE. J lost 5 bases, V lost 4 bases, and 9 bases had no gene match. The CDR3 protein is CASSPRVAGGGDTQYF. DNA for the CDR3: TGTGCCAGCAGCCCCCGTGTAGCGGGAGGGGGAGATACGCAGTATTTT.

V is TRBV7-2 and J is TRBJ1-1; possible D gene TRBD1, 6 bases. V shed 4 bases and J shed 1 base, with 10 bases lying between them. The CDR3 consists of 14 residues. Per germline, CDR1 SGHTA and CDR2 FQGNSA. The CDR3 DNA follows: TGTGCCAGCAGCTCCCAGGGGTCGAACACTGAAGCTTTCTTT. Amino acid sequence: CASSSQGSNTEAFF.

This clone has ten or more counts. The chain links TRBV6-1 to TRBJ2-1, with D hard to call. In germline, CDR1 is MNHNS, CDR2 SASEGT. Deletions cut 0 bases from V and 5 bases from J, with 5 bases between. The CDR3 covers 13 residues. In DNA form, the CDR3 reads TGTGCCAGCAGTGAAGCTACCAACAATGAGCAGTTCTTC. Amino acids: CASSEATNNEQFF.

V gene TRBV4-1 combines with J gene TRBJ2-3; D unclear. The CDR3 totals 15 residues. In germline, CDR1 is MGHRA, CDR2 YSYEKL. V was trimmed by 3 bases and J by 0 bases, leaving 10 bases between them. The CDR3 DNA sequence: TGCGCCAGCAGCCAGGTAGGGCTTAGCACAGATACGCAGTATTTT. This encodes CASSQVGLSTDTQYF.

The chain combines TRBV15 with TRBJ1-1; a weak D match, TRBD1 (6 bases). V lost 0 bases to trimming and J lost 4 bases, with 12 bases between them. Germline loops: CDR1 LNHNV, CDR2 YYDKDF (reference sequence). The CDR3 covers 15 residues. The CDR3 nucleotides are TGTGCCACCAGCAGAGATAGGGGGGCGGGCACTGAAGCTTTCTTT. Its translation: CATSRDRGAGTEAFF.

This clone has just a few counts. The chain couples TRBV6-2 or TRBV6-3 to TRBJ2-6; TRBD2 matches at 7 bases. The V gene end was trimmed by 5 bases and the J gene end by 3 bases; junction bases not matched to a gene: 19. Germline V gives CDR1 MNHEY, CDR2 SVGEGT. This CDR3 region has 20 residues. The CDR3 here is CASSPLVGGPPGIGANVLTF. CDR3 sequence (DNA): TGTGCCAGCAGTCCCTTAGTGGGAGGGCCCCCAGGAATTGGGGCCAACGTCCTGACTTTC.